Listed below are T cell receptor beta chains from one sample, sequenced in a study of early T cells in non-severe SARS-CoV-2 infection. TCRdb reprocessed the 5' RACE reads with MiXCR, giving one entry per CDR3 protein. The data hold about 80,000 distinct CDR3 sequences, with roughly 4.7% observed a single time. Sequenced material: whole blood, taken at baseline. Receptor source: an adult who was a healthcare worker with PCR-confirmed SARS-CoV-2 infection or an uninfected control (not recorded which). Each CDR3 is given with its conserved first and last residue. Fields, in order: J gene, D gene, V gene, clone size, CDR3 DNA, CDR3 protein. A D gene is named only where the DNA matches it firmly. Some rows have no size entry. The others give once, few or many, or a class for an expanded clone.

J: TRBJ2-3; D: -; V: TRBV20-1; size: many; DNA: TGCAGTGCTATCAGACAGCTCACAGATACGCAGTATTTT; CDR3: CSAIRQLTDTQYF
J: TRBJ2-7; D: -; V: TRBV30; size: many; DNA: TGTGCCTGGGGGACTTTCGAGCAGTACTTC; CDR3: CAWGTFEQYF
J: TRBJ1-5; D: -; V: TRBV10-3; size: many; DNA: TGTGCCATCAGTGAGTCGGGTCACAATCAGCCCCAGCATTTT; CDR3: CAISESGHNQPQHF
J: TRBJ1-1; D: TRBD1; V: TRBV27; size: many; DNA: TGTGCCAGCAGTTTCGACAGGGGGCTTTTAGCTTTCTTT; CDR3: CASSFDRGLLAFF
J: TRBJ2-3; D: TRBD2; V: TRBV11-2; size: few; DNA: TGTGCCAGCAGCCCGAGCGGGAAGGGCACAGATACGCAGTATTTT; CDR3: CASSPSGKGTDTQYF
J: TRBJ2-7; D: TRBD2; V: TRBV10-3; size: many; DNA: TGTGCCATCAAGATAACCGGGACTAGCGAGAGTTTGGGTGAGCAGTACTTC; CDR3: CAIKITGTSESLGEQYF
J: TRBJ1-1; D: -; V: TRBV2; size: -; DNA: TGTGCTGGCAAAGGAAGTTCCACTGAAGCTTTCTTT; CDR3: CAGKGSSTEAFF
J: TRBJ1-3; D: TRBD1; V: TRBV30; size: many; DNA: TGTGCCTGGAGGACTCCAGGGACAGGGGGAAACACCATATATTTT; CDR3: CAWRTPGTGGNTIYF
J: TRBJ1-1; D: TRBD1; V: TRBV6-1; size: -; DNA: TGTGCCAGCGGGCGGACAGGGAAGGATGCTTTCTTT; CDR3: CASGRTGKDAFF
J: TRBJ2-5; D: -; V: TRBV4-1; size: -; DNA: TGCGCCAGCAGCCAGAGGACACAAGAGACCCAGTACTTC; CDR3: CASSQRTQETQYF
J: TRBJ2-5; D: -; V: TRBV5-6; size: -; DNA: TGTGCCAGCAGCACGCGGGACATCCAAGAGACCCAGTACTTC; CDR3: CASSTRDIQETQYF
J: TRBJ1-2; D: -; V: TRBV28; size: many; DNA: TGTGCCAGCAGTTTGAACGGAGGCTACACCTTC; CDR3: CASSLNGGYTF
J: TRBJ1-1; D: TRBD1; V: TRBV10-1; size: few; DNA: TGCGCCAGCAGGGTCGACAGGGCCGGGGGAGCTTTCTTT; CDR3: CASRVDRAGGAFF
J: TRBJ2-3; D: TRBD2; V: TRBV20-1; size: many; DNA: TGCAGTGCTAGAACCCCCGGGGGGGGCACAGATACGCAGTATTTT; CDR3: CSARTPGGGTDTQYF